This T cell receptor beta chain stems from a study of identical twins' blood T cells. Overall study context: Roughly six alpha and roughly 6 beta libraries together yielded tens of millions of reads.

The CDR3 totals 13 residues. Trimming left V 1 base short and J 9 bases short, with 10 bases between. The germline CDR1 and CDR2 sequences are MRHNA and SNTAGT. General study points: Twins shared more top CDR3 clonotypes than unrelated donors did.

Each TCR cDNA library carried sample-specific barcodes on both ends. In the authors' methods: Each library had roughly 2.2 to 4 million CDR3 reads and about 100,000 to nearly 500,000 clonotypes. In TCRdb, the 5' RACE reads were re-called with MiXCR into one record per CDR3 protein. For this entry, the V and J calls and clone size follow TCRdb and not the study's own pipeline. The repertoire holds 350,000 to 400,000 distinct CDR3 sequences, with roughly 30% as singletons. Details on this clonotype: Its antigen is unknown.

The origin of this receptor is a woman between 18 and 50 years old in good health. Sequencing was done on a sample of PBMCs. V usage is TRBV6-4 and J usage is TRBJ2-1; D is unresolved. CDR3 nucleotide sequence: TGTGCCAGCAGTGACTTTATCTCCGGTGAGCAGTTCTTC. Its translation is CASSDFISGEQFF.